This T cell receptor beta chain was recovered during a study of cytomegalovirus exposure and HLA in healthy donors. Study details: The same platform was used for the 90 to 150 validation repertoires as for the approximately 730 first-cohort repertoires, as reported in a later analysis. Study results and caveats: The study recorded 150 to 200 TCR beta chains that were cytomegalovirus-associated. There were a few CMV-associated chains whose specificity for CMV antigens was confirmed in vitro.

The CDR3 runs to 14 residues. Germline-derived CDR1 and CDR2 are SSHAT and FNYEAQ (reference sequence). A word on this clone: As yet, its antigen is unknown. Compared with germline, one end of the junction differs, possibly owing to a read error.

Separation from the approximately 720-subject first cohort characterized the roughly 120-subject validation cohort, to which the donors belonged. Only in-frame clones appear in the TCRdb table, and some are missing; sequencing was by immunoSEQ multiplex PCR. This sample carries about 110,000 clones, 88% of them seen once, and the ten largest clones take 1.5% to 2%. Sample: PBMCs. The clonotype comes from a woman between 18 and 29 years old in good health and CMV-seropositive. The chain links TRBV7-7 to TRBJ2-1; D gene uncertain. CDR3 amino acids: CASSAGGSNLEQFF. CDR3 sequence (DNA): TGTGCTAGCAGCGCCGGTGGTTCGAATCTGGAGCAGTTCTTC.